This T cell receptor (beta chain) stems from a study of blood T cell repertoires in COVID-19. Background on the study: Spain, Italy and the United States supplied samples that represented acute and convalescent COVID-19.

Produced via immunoSEQ multiplex PCR; TCRdb's table is partial and in-frame only. The sample lists over 250,000 clones, 90% seen once, with around 1.1% in the top ten. This study enrolled people aged roughly 18 to 90 from about two dozen US geographic areas. Clinical history as reported by participants underpinned cohort assignment. Recovered participants had two consecutive negative NP/OP PCR tests, healthcare professional clearance, or symptom resolution. Germline lookup yields CDR1 LGHDT and CDR2 YNNKEL (reference sequence). The CDR3 has 15 residues. V was shortened by 0 bases and J by 6 bases, with 11 bases between the two germline ends.

Sequenced sample: PBMCs or T cells enriched from blood (not recorded which). The source of this sequence is a woman between 25 and 40 years old who had recovered from COVID-19. The J gene is TRBJ1-4, the V gene TRBV3-1 (or the pseudogene TRBV3-2); D is unresolved. CDR3: CASSQDPRSHEKLFF. CDR3 sequence (DNA): TGTGCCAGCAGCCAAGATCCCCGTTCTCATGAAAAACTGTTTTTT.